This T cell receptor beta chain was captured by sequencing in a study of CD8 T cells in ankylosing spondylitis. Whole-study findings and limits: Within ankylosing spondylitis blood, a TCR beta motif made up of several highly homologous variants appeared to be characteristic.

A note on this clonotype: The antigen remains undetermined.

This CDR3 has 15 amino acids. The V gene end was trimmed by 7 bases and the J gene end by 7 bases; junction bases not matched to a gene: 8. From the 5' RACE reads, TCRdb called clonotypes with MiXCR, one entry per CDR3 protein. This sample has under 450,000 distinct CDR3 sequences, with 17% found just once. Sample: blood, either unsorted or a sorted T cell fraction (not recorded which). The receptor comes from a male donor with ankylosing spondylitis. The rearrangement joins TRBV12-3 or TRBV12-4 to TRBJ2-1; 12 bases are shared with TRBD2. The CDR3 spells CASTRTSGGQNEQFF. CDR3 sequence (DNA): TGTGCCAGCACAAGAACTAGCGGGGGGCAGAATGAGCAGTTCTTC.